This T cell receptor beta chain came from a study of T-cell memory formation after mild COVID-19. Study-wide context: TCR clusters were mostly donor specific.

A word on this clonotype: What it binds is not known.

TCRdb called the 5' RACE reads again in MiXCR, with one record for every CDR3 protein. The sample consists of fewer than 600,000 distinct CDR3 sequences, about a fifth of them appearing once. V was pared by 4 bases and J by 4 bases, with 10 bases of the junction left unmatched. Germline lookup yields CDR1 SGHRS and CDR2 YFSETQ. CDR3 length: 17 residues. Findings and caveats of the study: SARS-CoV-2 specificity was not confirmed for second-wave clones peaking on day 37. Of the contracting clones, CD4+ ones lay mainly in CM and EM, and CD8+ ones in EMRA.

This sequence originates from an adult woman who had mild COVID-19 (a few samples of this study predate the infection). Cell type and time point are not known. This sequence joins TRBV5-1 and TRBJ2-5, with 13 bases lining up with TRBD2. Sequenced input: PBMCs or a T cell subset sorted from them (not recorded which). CDR3 in DNA: TGCGCCAGCAGCCCAAGGCGGACTAGCGGGAGTTCAGAGACCCAGTACTTC. This sequence encodes CASSPRRTSGSSETQYF.